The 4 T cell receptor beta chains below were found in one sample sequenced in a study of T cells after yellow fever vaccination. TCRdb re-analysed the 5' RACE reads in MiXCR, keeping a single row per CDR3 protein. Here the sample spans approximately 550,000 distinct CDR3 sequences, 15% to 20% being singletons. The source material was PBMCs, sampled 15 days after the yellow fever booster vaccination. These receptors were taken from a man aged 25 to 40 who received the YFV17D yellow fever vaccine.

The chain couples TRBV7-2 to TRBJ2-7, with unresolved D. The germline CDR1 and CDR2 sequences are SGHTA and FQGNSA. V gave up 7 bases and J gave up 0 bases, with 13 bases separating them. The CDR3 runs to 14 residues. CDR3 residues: CASKNIGVSYEQYF. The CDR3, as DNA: TGTGCCAGCAAGAACATCGGCGTCTCCTACGAGCAGTACTTC.

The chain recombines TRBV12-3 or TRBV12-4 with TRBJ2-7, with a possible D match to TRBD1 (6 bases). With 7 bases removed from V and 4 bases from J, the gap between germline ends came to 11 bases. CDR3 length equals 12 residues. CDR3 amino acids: CASNQQGYEQYF. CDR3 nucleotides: TGTGCCAGCAATCAACAGGGTTACGAGCAGTACTTC.

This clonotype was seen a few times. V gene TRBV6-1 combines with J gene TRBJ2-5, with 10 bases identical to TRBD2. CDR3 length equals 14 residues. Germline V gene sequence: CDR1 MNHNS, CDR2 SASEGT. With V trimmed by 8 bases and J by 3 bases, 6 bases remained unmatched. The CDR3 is CASGASGRKETQYF. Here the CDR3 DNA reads TGTGCCAGCGGGGCTAGCGGGAGAAAAGAGACCCAGTACTTC.

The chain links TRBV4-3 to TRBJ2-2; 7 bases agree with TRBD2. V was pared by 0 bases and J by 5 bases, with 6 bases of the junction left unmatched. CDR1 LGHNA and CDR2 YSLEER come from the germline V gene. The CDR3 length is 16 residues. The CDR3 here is CASSQDRGGRTGELFF. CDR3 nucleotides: TGCGCCAGCAGCCAAGATCGGGGAGGGCGGACCGGGGAGCTGTTTTTT.